The 27 T cell receptor beta chains presented below share a single source sample, sequenced in a study of blood T cell repertoires in COVID-19 (TCRdb year 2020). The library was prepared using the immunoSEQ multiplex PCR assay. This immuneACCESS table, as held by TCRdb, lists in-frame sequences with V and J called but not all clones. Of the missing ones, under half trace to an unresolved V gene in checked studies; the others have no known cause. Across this sample there are fewer than 150,000 clones, with less than 90% seen only once. Clones ranked in the top ten supply approximately 12% of the sample. The sample comprised peripheral blood. These receptors were taken from a woman aged 30 to 39 who had recovered from COVID-19.

This chain links TRBV2 with TRBJ1-2; TRBD1 matches at 12 bases. J gave up 5 bases and V 8 bases, and 12 bases lay outside the gene matches. CDR3 length: 16 amino acids. Germline CDR1 SNHLY, CDR2 FYNNEI. The CDR3 DNA sequence: TGTGCCAGCTCCCAGGGGACAGGGGGCTCCGGGTATGGCTACACCTTC. It encodes CASSQGTGGSGYGYTF.

The rearrangement joins TRBV3-1 (or the pseudogene TRBV3-2) to TRBJ2-5; TRBD1 is a possible D gene (5 bases). Between the trimmed V and J ends, which lost 1 base and 5 bases, there was a span of 11 bases. The germline CDR1 and CDR2 sequences are LGHDT and YNNKEL (reference sequence). The CDR3 consists of 14 residues. In DNA, the CDR3 is TGTGCCAGCAGCCAAGGGGGCCGCCCGGAGACCCAGTACTTC. Its translation is CASSQGGRPETQYF.

The chain joins TRBV3-1 (or the pseudogene TRBV3-2) to TRBJ2-7, with TRBD2 matching 11 bases. Germline CDR1 LGHDT, CDR2 YNNKEL (reference sequence). V lost 1 base and J lost 0; bases outside the gene matches: 5. This CDR3 is built from 17 residues. The CDR3 loop is CASSQGTSGGLSYEQYF. CDR3 DNA: TGTGCCAGCAGCCAAGGTACTAGCGGGGGCCTCTCCTACGAGCAGTACTTC.

J is TRBJ2-3 and V is TRBV2; a possible D gene is TRBD1 (5 bases). V dropped 1 base and J dropped 7 bases, with 12 bases sitting between them. The germline CDR1 and CDR2 sequences are SNHLY and FYNNEI. This CDR3 spans 14 amino acids. CDR3 sequence reads: CASSEGPGRYTQYF. DNA of the CDR3: TGTGCCAGCAGTGAAGGTCCAGGGCGGTATACGCAGTATTTT.

The chain combines TRBV5-1 with TRBJ2-7, with TRBD1 as a possible D gene (6 bases). The CDR3 is 11 amino acids. Trimming removed 7 bases at V and 6 bases at J, with 11 bases between. CDR1 SGHRS and CDR2 YFSETQ come from the germline V gene. CDR3 nucleotide sequence: TGCGCCAGCGGCAGGGGCGGCGAGCAGTACTTC. It translates to CASGRGGEQYF.

The chain has TRBV6-6 and TRBJ2-3; TRBD2 aligns across 8 bases. CDR3 length: 15 amino acids. Trimming removed 5 bases from V and 2 bases from J; junction bases left unmatched: 6. The germline V gene encodes CDR1 MNHNY and CDR2 SVGAGI (reference sequence). CDR3 DNA sequence: TGTGCCAGCAGTGGGATAGCGGGGACCACAGATACGCAGTATTTT. It encodes CASSGIAGTTDTQYF.

The table lists this clone with a few counts. This sequence joins TRBV18 and TRBJ1-3; D perhaps matches TRBD1 (6 bases). Trimming removed 6 bases from V and 4 bases from J, with 10 bases in between. The CDR3 has 13 residues. CDR1 KGHSH and CDR2 LQKENI come from the germline V gene. The CDR3 DNA follows: TGTGCCAGCTCCACAGGGACAGGAAACACCATATATTTT. It translates to CASSTGTGNTIYF. The whole variable domain, remainder taken from reference TRBV18 and TRBJ1-3, is NAGVMQNPRHLVRRRGQEARLRCSPMKGHSHVYWYRQLPEEGLKFMVYLQKENIIDESGMPKERFSAEFPKEGPSILRIQQVVRGDSAAYFCASSTGTGNTIYFGEGSWLTVV.

This chain uses TRBV15 with TRBJ2-1; TRBD2 matches 10 bases. J was trimmed by 1 base and V by 0 bases; bases with no gene match: 6. The CDR3 consists of 18 residues. The germline V gene encodes CDR1 LNHNV and CDR2 YYDKDF (reference sequence). CDR3 in amino acids: CATSRDGLAGESYNEQFF. The CDR3 nucleotides are TGTGCCACCAGCAGAGATGGGCTAGCGGGGGAGTCCTACAATGAGCAGTTCTTC.

This clone appeared a single time. Compared with germline, one end of the junction differs, possibly owing to a read error. The gene calls are TRBV5-1 and TRBJ1-4; TRBD1 agrees at 7 bases. Germline CDR1 reads SGHRS; CDR2 reads YFSETQ. The CDR3 sequence is 18 residues long. CDR3 sequence: CASRLGDSYSPTNEKLFF. The CDR3 coding sequence is TGCGCCAGCAGATTGGGGGACAGCTACTCGCCGACTAATGAAAAACTGTTTTTT.

V gene TRBV25-1 combines with J gene TRBJ2-7; a possible D gene is TRBD1 (6 bases). The CDR3 contains 14 residues. Trimming stripped 4 bases from V and 0 bases from J, with 10 bases between. Germline CDR1 and CDR2: MGHDK and SYGVNS. CDR3 amino acids: CASSVGAGSYEQYF. The DNA for the CDR3 is TGTGCCAGCAGTGTGGGGGCGGGCTCCTACGAGCAGTACTTC.

The chain is built from TRBV19 and TRBJ1-5; 9 nucleotides align to TRBD1. Germline V CDR1 and CDR2: LNHDA, SQIVND (reference sequence). The CDR3 is made up of 15 amino acids. The V segment lost 3 bases and the J segment 3 bases; nucleotides outside the gene matches: 3. The CDR3 here is CASSMGTGNNQPQHF. DNA of the CDR3: TGTGCCAGTAGTATGGGGACAGGGAACAATCAGCCCCAGCATTTT.

The chain joins TRBV4-2 to TRBJ2-1; 11 bases match TRBD2. V lost 1 base, J lost 7 bases, and 6 bases stayed unmatched. The CDR3 has 16 residues. Germline V gives CDR1 LGHNA, CDR2 YNFKEQ. CDR3 protein: CASSQASSGRINEQFF. In DNA, the CDR3 is TGTGCCAGCAGCCAAGCCTCTAGCGGGAGGATTAATGAGCAGTTCTTC.

The rearrangement uses TRBV20-1 and TRBJ1-5; TRBD1 matches at 10 bases. V was clipped by 5 bases and J by 7 bases; unmatched bases: 5. Germline assignment: CDR1 DFQATT and CDR2 SNEGSKA (reference sequence). The CDR3 runs 13 residues. The CDR3 DNA reads TGCAGTGCTGGTGGACAGGGGGTCCAGCCCCAGCATTTT. Protein product: CSAGGQGVQPQHF.

The gene calls are TRBV7-3 and TRBJ2-3; maybe TRBD2 (6 bases). The CDR3 totals 14 residues. V lost 1 base and J 6 bases, leaving 11 bases between the germline ends. Germline assignment: CDR1 SGHTA and CDR2 FQGTGA. The CDR3 DNA reads as TGTGCCAGCAGCTTAAAATCAGGGAGGGATACGCAGTATTTT. Translating gives CASSLKSGRDTQYF. The full variable domain, completed using reference TRBV7-3 and TRBJ2-3, is GAGVSQTPSNKVTEKGKYVELRCDPISGHTALYWYRQSLGQGPEFLIYFQGTGAADDSGLPNDRFFAVRPEGSVSTLKIQRTERGDSAVYLCASSLKSGRDTQYFGPGTRLTVL.

CDR3 nucleotide sequence: TGTGCCAGCTCACCACCGGGGGGGTCCTATGGCTACACCTTC. It is translated as CASSPPGGSYGYTF. V gene TRBV18 combines with J gene TRBJ1-2, with a tentative D call TRBD1 (5 bases). There are 14 residues in the CDR3. Trimming removed 0 bases from V and 4 bases from J, with 9 bases in between. Germline CDR1 and CDR2: KGHSH and LQKENI.

This chain connects TRBV6-1 to TRBJ1-2; D gene unclear. The CDR3 totals 17 residues. V lost 2 bases, J lost 0 bases, and 16 bases lay in between. Germline-derived CDR1 and CDR2 are MNHNS and SASEGT. The CDR3 loop is CASSELWADGTNYGYTF. The DNA for the CDR3 is TGTGCCAGCAGTGAACTCTGGGCGGACGGGACTAACTATGGCTACACCTTC.

The chain couples TRBV7-9 to TRBJ2-1, with 12 bases fitting TRBD2. In germline, CDR1 is SEHNR, CDR2 FQNEAQ (reference sequence). With V trimmed by 6 bases and J by 1 base, 7 bases remained unmatched. This CDR3 contains 17 residues. The CDR3 DNA follows: TGTGCCAGCAGTCCGCCCGGGACTAGCGGGTCCTACAATGAGCAGTTCTTC. Translation gives CASSPPGTSGSYNEQFF.

The rearrangement joins TRBV7-9 to TRBJ1-2, with 9 bases lining up with TRBD1. Trimming at V came to 4 bases and at J to 0 bases, leaving 3 bases not matched to a gene. Germline V gene lookup returns CDR1 SEHNR and CDR2 FQNEAQ (reference sequence). The CDR3 sequence is 15 residues long. The CDR3 is CASSSGQGSNYGYTF. The CDR3 region has the DNA TGTGCCAGCAGCTCGGGACAGGGATCTAACTATGGCTACACCTTC.

In regard to this clone: It may be a read error: a sequence one base away is much more abundant. The rearrangement uses TRBV11-3 and TRBJ2-3; 13 positions match TRBD2. V lost 1 base, J lost 5 bases, and 0 bases stayed unmatched. The CDR3 has 15 residues. Germline V gene lookup returns CDR1 SGHNT and CDR2 YENEEA. DNA for the CDR3: TGTGCCAGCAGCTTAGGACTAGCGGGAGGAGATACGCAGTATTTT. Amino acid sequence: CASSLGLAGGDTQYF. Full variable domain (remainder filled in from reference TRBV11-3 and TRBJ2-3): EAGVVQSPRYKIIEKKQPVAFWCNPISGHNTLYWYLQNLGQGPELLIRYENEEAVDDSQLPKDRFSAERLKGVDSTLKIQPAELGDSAVYLCASSLGLAGGDTQYFGPGTRLTVL.

This chain connects TRBV7-6 to TRBJ1-1, with a weak D call TRBD1 (5 bases). The CDR3 loop spans 16 amino acids. V lost 4 bases and J lost 4, with 19 bases in between. In germline, CDR1 is SGHVS, CDR2 FNYEAQ. CDR3 sequence reads: CASSSLKGRLSTEAFF. CDR3 nucleotide sequence: TGTGCCAGCAGCTCCTTAAAGGGGAGGTTGAGCACTGAAGCTTTCTTT.

This chain uses TRBV7-6 with TRBJ1-1; 8 nucleotides agree with TRBD1. The germline V gene has CDR1 SGHVS and CDR2 FNYEAQ. The CDR3 is 13 residues long. With V trimmed by 7 bases and J by 4 bases, 5 bases remained unmatched. CDR3 sequence (DNA): TGTGCCAGCACGACCGACAGGGGCACTGAAGCTTTCTTT. Its protein product is CASTTDRGTEAFF.

Many counts were recorded for this clone. Different DNA sequences within this sample yield the same CDR3. The V gene is TRBV30, the J gene TRBJ1-5, with D possibly TRBD1 on 6 matching bases. Germline lookup yields CDR1 GTSNPN and CDR2 SVGIG (reference sequence). Trimming shortened V by 4 bases and J by 3 bases, and 10 bases separated the two germline ends. The CDR3 length is 13 residues. The CDR3 sequence: CAWTDRINQPQHF. Written as DNA, the CDR3 is TGTGCCTGGACGGACAGAATCAATCAGCCCCAGCATTTT.

The chain joins TRBV6-5 to TRBJ1-1, with D possibly being TRBD1 (6 bases). The V gene lost 7 bases and the J gene lost 0 bases, with 9 bases spanning the gap. CDR3 length: 13 amino acids. Germline values: CDR1 MNHEY, CDR2 SVGAGI. The CDR3, as DNA: TGTGCCAGCAACAGGGTTATGAACACTGAAGCTTTCTTT. Residues: CASNRVMNTEAFF.

The V gene is TRBV4-1, the J gene TRBJ2-5; 8 bases agree with TRBD1. CDR1 and CDR2 (germline): MGHRA, YSYEKL. J was trimmed by 6 bases and V by 1 base; bases with no gene match: 4. The CDR3 covers 14 residues. DNA of the CDR3: TGCGCCAGCAGCCAAGGAGGACAGGGCAAGACCCAGTACTTC. This codes for CASSQGGQGKTQYF.

This chain uses TRBV5-1 with TRBJ1-1, with D possibly TRBD1 on 5 matching bases. V lost 4 bases, J lost 5 bases, and 9 bases lay in between. Germline CDR1 and CDR2: SGHRS and YFSETQ. CDR3 length: 12 amino acids. The CDR3 bases are TGCGCCAGCAGCGGAAAGGGGACTGAAGCTTTCTTT. It translates to CASSGKGTEAFF.

This rearrangement joins TRBV7-2 to TRBJ2-1; D gene unclear. Trimming stripped 1 base from V and 7 bases from J, with 11 bases between. The CDR3 is 14 amino acids. The germline V gene has CDR1 SGHTA and CDR2 FQGNSA. The DNA for the CDR3 is TGTGCCAGCAGCTTAGAACAGAGAAGGAATGAGCAGTTCTTC. Encoded protein: CASSLEQRRNEQFF.

This chain uses TRBV4-1 with TRBJ2-1; tentative D call: TRBD2 (5 bases). The CDR3 is made up of 15 amino acids. The V end lost 2 bases, the J end lost 9 bases, and 17 bases lay between the germline ends. CDR1 and CDR2 from the germline V gene are MGHRA and YSYEKL. The DNA of the CDR3 is TGCGCCAGCAGCCAACCCACGTCGGGGTCGGGTGAGCAGTTCTTC. It is translated as CASSQPTSGSGEQFF.